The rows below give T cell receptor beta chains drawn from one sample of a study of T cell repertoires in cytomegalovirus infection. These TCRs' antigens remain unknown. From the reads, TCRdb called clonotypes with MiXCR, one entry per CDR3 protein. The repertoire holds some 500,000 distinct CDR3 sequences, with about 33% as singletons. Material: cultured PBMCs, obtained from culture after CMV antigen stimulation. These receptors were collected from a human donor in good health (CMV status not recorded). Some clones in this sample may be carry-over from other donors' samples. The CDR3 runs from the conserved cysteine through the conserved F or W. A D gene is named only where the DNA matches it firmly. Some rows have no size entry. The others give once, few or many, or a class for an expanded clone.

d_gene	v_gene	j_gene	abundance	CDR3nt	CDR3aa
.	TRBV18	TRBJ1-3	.	TGTGCCAGCTCACCACTCCAGGGACCAAGCTCTGGAAACACCATATATTTT	CASSPLQGPSSGNTIYF
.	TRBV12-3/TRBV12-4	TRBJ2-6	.	TGTGCCAGCAGACCTACAGGGGCCCCGGGGGGAGGGGCCAACGTCCTGACTTTC	CASRPTGAPGGGANVLTF
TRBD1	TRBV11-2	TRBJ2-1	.	TGTGCCAGCAGCAGACAGGGTTTGTACAATGAGCAGTTCTTC	CASSRQGLYNEQFF
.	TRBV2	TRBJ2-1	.	TGTGCCAGCAGTGAGATTGCCCCCGAGAGAAATGAGCAGTTCTTC	CASSEIAPERNEQFF
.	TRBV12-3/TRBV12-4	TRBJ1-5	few	TGTGCCAGCAGTCCGCTGACAGTTCAGCCCCAGCATTTT	CASSPLTVQPQHF
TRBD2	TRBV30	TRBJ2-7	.	TGTGCCTGGAGTCATCGACTAGCAGTCAGCTCCTACGAGCAGTACTTC	CAWSHRLAVSSYEQYF
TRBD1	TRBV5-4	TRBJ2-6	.	TGTGCCAGCAGACGACCGGGACAGGGAGTCTCTGGGGCCAACGTCCTGACTTTC	CASRRPGQGVSGANVLTF
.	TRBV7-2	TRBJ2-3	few	TGTGCCAGCACTCTAGTGGGGACGAATACGCAGTATTTT	CASTLVGTNTQYF
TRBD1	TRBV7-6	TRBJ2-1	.	TGTGCCAGCAGCTTTAGCCGGGACAGCGAGCAGTTCTTC	CASSFSRDSEQFF
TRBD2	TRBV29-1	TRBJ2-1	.	TGCAGCGTAAGCCCGGGACTAGCGGGAGGTAGCAATGAGCAGTTCTTC	CSVSPGLAGGSNEQFF
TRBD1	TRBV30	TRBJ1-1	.	TGTGCCTGGGTAGGGACAGGGCGAACTGAAGCTTTCTTT	CAWVGTGRTEAFF
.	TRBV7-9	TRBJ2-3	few	TGTGCCAGCAGCTTAGAAACTAGTCAGCAGTATTTT	CASSLETSQQYF
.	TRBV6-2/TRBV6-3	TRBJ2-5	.	TGTGCCAGCGCCAGGGTTCTTCGAGAGACCCAGTACTTC	CASARVLRETQYF
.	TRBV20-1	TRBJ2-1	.	TGCAGTGCTAGCCGCCGTACTAGGGGGAATGAGCAGTTCTTC	CSASRRTRGNEQFF
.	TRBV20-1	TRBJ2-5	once	TGCAGTGCTAGAAATGCGGCGGGTCACGGGGAGACCCAGTACTTC	CSARNAAGHGETQYF
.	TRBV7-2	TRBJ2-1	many	TGTGCCAGCAGCCCTCTAGGAGGAGCCCCCAGCTACAATGAGCAGTTCTTC	CASSPLGGAPSYNEQFF
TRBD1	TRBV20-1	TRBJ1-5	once	TGCAGTGCAGGGACAGGGGAAAACAATCAGCCCCAGCATTTT	CSAGTGENNQPQHF
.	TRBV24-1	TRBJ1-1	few	TGTGCCACCAGTGATGCCCAGGGTTTCTGGGGAGCTTTCTTT	CATSDAQGFWGAFF
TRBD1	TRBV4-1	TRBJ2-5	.	TGCGCCAGCAGCCAATCCCGGGACAGGGGGTTTGAGACCCAGTACTTC	CASSQSRDRGFETQYF
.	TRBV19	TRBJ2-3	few	TGTGCCAGTAGTATAGCAAGGGTGAGGACAGATACGCAGTATTTT	CASSIARVRTDTQYF
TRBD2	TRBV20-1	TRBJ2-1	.	TGCAGTGCTAGATTCGATGCGGGAGGTTGGCATGAGCAGTTCTTC	CSARFDAGGWHEQFF
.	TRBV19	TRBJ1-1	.	TGTGCCACCCGACCCGGGGGAAGGACTGAAGCTTTCTTT	CATRPGGRTEAFF
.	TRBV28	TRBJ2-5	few	TGTGCCAACGTCTTAGGCGGGACTCCGATTACTTCAAGGGCGAGGGGTGGAGAGACCCAGTACTTC	CANVLGGTPITSRARGGETQYF
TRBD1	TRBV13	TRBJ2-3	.	TGTGCCAGCAGCTCAGGGACAGGGGGTTCAGATACGCAGTATTTT	CASSSGTGGSDTQYF
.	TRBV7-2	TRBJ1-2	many	TGTGCCAGCAGCTTTCCCGGCGGCTATGGCTACACCTTC	CASSFPGGYGYTF
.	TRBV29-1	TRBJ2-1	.	TGCAGCGTTGATCGTGACTTTAATGAGCAGTTCTTC	CSVDRDFNEQFF
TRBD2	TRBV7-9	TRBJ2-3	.	TGTGCCAGCAGCTTTAATAGCGGGAGTGGCACAGATACGCAGTATTTT	CASSFNSGSGTDTQYF
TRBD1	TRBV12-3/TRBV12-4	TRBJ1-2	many	TGTGCCAGTTCGAATAAGGGGGCCGCATATGGCTACACCTTC	CASSNKGAAYGYTF
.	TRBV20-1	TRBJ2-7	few	TGCAGTGCTAGGGGAGCGGCAACCTACGAGCAGTACTTC	CSARGAATYEQYF
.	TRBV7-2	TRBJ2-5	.	TGTGCCAGCAGCGGGGGTGGGCCAAGCTCGTACCAAGAGACCCAGTACTTC	CASSGGGPSSYQETQYF
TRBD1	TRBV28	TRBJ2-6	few	TGTGCCAGTAAGGGACAGGGGGTCTCTGGGGCCAACGTCCTGACTTTC	CASKGQGVSGANVLTF
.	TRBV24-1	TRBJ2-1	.	TGTGCCACCAGTGATTCCTACTACAATGAGCAGTTCTTC	CATSDSYYNEQFF
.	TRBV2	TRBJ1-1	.	TGTGCCAGCAGCCCAAGACAGACCTTGGATGAAGCTTTCTTT	CASSPRQTLDEAFF
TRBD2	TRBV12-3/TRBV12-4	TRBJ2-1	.	TGTGCCAGCAAAGAACTAGCGGGTCACAATGAGCAGTTCTTC	CASKELAGHNEQFF
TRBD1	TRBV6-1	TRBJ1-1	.	TGTGCCAGCAGTGAGACAGGGGGCAGGTACGCTGAAGCTTTCTTT	CASSETGGRYAEAFF
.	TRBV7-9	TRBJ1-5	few	TGTGCCAGCAGCTTCGGTCAGTCCAATCAGCCCCAGCATTTT	CASSFGQSNQPQHF
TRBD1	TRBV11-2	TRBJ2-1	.	TGTGCCAGCAGCTTGAAGGGGACAGGGGTCGGGAGAAGGAATGAGCAGTTCTTC	CASSLKGTGVGRRNEQFF
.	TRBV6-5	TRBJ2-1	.	TGTGCCAGCAGTTACCCCGGGGGTACCAATGAGCAGTTCTTC	CASSYPGGTNEQFF
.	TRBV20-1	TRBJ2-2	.	TGCAGTGCTAGAGGTGGTGGTAGTCTGAACACCGGGGAGCTGTTTTTT	CSARGGGSLNTGELFF
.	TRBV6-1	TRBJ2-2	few	TGTGCCAGCGACGACAGCGCGAACACCGGGGAGCTGTTTTTT	CASDDSANTGELFF
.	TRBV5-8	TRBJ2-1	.	TGTGCCAGCGGACCGGGACTGACGGCGTATTCCTACAATGAGCAGTTCTTC	CASGPGLTAYSYNEQFF
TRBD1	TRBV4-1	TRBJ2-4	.	TGCGCCAGCAGCCCTCAGGGGGAGGCCAAAAACATTCAGTACTTC	CASSPQGEAKNIQYF
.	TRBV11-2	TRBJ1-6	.	TGTGCCAGCAGCTTAGATAGGGTCCCATTCTACTCACCCCTCCACTTT	CASSLDRVPFYSPLHF
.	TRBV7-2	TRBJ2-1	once	TGTGCCAGCAGCTCAGAGCTCATCAGCTACTATGAGCAGTTCTTC	CASSSELISYYEQFF
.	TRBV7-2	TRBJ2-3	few	TGTGCCAGCAGCTTAGTGGGGGGAGCCACCGGCGCTACGCAGTATTTT	CASSLVGGATGATQYF
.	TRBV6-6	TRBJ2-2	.	TGTGCCAGCAGTTACTCCCTAGTCACTGGGGAGCTGTTTTTT	CASSYSLVTGELFF
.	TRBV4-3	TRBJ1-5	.	TGCGCCAGCAGCCAAAGGTCCGGCAATCAGCCCCAGCATTTT	CASSQRSGNQPQHF
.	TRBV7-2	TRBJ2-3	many	TGTGCCAGCAGCTTTTATCGCGGCTCCTTAGCAGATACGCAGTATTTT	CASSFYRGSLADTQYF
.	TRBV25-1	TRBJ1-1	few	TGTGCCAGCAGTGAATGGGGAACTGAAGCTTTCTTT	CASSEWGTEAFF
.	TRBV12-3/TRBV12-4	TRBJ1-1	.	TGTGCCAGCAGCCCTGACTGGAACACTGAAGCTTTCTTT	CASSPDWNTEAFF
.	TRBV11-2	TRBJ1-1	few	TGTGCCAGCAGCCAGAACAGGTTCGGAACACTTGGAGCTTTCTTT	CASSQNRFGTLGAFF